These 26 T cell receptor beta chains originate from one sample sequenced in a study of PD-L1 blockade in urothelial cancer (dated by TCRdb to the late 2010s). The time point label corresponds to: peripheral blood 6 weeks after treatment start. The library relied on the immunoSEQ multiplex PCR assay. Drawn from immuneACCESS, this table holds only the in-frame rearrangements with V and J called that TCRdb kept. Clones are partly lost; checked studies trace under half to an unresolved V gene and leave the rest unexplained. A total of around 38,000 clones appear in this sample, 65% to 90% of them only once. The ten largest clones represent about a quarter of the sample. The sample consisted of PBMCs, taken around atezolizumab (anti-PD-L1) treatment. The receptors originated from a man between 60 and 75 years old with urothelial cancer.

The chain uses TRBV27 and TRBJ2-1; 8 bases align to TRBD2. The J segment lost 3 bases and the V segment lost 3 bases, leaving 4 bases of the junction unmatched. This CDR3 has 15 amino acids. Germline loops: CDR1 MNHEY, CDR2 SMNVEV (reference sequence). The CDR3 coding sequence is TGTGCCAGCAGTTTCGGGGGGGGATACTACAATGAGCAGTTCTTC. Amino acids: CASSFGGGYYNEQFF.

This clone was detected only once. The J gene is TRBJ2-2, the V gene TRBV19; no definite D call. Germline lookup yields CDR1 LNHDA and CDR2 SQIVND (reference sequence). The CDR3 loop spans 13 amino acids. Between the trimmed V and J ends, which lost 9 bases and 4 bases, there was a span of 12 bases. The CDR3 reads CASTNPGTGELFF. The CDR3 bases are TGTGCCAGCACAAACCCGGGCACCGGGGAGCTGTTTTTT.

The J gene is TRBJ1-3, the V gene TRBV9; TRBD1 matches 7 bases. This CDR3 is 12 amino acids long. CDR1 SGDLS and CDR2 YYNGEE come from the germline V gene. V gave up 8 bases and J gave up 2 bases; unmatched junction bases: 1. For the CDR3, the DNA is TGTGCCAGTCAGGGGGCTGGAAACACCATATATTTT. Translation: CASQGAGNTIYF.

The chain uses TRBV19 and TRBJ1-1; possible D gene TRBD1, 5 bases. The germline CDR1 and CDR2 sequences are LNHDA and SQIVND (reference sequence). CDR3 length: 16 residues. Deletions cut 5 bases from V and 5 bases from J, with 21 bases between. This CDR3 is CASSGGGFGKGTEAFF. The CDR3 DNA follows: TGTGCCAGTAGTGGGGGGGGTTTTGGGAAGGGAACTGAAGCTTTCTTT. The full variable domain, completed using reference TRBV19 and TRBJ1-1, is DGGITQSPKYLFRKEGQNVTLSCEQNLNHDAMYWYRQDPGQGLRLIYYSQIVNDFQKGDIAEGYSVSREKKESFPLTVTSAQKNPTAFYLCASSGGGFGKGTEAFFGQGTRLTVV.

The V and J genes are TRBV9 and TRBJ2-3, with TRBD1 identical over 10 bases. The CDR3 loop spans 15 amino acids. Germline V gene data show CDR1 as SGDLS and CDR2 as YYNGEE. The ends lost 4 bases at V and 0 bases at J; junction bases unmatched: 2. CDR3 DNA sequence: TGTGCCAGCAGCAGGACAGGGGGTAGCACAGATACGCAGTATTTT. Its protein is CASSRTGGSTDTQYF. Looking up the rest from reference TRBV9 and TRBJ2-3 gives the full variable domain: DSGVTQTPKHLITATGQRVTLRCSPRSGDLSVYWYQQSLDQGLQFLIQYYNGEERAKGNILERFSAQQFPDLHSELNLSSLELGDSALYFCASSRTGGSTDTQYFGPGTRLTVL.

This CDR3 is CASRSRVDSPLHF. The CDR3 nucleotides read TGTGCCAGCAGAAGCAGGGTTGATTCACCCCTCCACTTT. The chain has TRBV6-5 and TRBJ1-6; D possibly corresponds to TRBD1 (5 bases). Germline V gene sequence: CDR1 MNHEY, CDR2 SVGAGI. The CDR3 length is 13 residues. V shed 6 bases and J shed 8 bases, with 11 bases lying between them.

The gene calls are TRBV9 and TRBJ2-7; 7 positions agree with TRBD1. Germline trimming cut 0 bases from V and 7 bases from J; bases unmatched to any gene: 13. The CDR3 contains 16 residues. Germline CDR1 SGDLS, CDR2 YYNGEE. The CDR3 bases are TGTGCCAGCAGCGTAGGACAGGGCGTATCTGTTTGGGAGCAGTACTTC. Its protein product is CASSVGQGVSVWEQYF.

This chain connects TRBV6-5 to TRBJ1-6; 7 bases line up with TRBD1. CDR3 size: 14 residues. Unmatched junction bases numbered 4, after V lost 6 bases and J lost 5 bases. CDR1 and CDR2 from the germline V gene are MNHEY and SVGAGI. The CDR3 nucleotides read TGTGCCAGCAGCCGAGACAGGGATAATTCACCCCTCCACTTT. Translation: CASSRDRDNSPLHF.

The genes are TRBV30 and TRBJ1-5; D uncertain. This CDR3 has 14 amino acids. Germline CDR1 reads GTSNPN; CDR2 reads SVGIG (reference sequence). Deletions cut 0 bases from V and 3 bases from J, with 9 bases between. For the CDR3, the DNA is TGTGCCTGGAGTGTTGGCACCCTCAATCAGCCCCAGCATTTT. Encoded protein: CAWSVGTLNQPQHF.

CDR3: CASSFLGRNTGELFF. The DNA for the CDR3 is TGTGCCAGCAGCTTTTTGGGCCGGAACACCGGGGAGCTGTTTTTT. V and J are TRBV27 and TRBJ2-2; no clear D. The CDR3 runs 15 residues. The ends were cut back, 6 bases at V and 1 base at J, with 12 bases in the middle. Germline CDR1 and CDR2: MNHEY and SMNVEV (reference sequence).

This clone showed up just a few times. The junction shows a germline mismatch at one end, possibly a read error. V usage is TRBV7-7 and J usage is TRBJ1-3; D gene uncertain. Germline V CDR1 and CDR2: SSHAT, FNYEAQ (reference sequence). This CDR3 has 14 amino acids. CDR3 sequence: CASSLGDSGNTIYF. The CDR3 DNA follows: TGTGCTAGCAGCTTAGGAGATTCTGGAAACACCATATATTTT.

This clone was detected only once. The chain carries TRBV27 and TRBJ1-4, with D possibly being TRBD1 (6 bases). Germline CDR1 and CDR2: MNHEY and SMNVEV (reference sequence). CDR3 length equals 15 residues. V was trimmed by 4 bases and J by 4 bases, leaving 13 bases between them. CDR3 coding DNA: TGTGCCAGCAGTTCGAAACAGGGCTATAATGAAAAACTGTTTTTT. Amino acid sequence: CASSSKQGYNEKLFF.

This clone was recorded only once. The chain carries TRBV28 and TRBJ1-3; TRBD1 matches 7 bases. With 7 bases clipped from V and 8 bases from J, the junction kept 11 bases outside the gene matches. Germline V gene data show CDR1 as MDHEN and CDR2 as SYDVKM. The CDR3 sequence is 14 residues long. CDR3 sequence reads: CASKRDSAWYTIYF. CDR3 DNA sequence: TGTGCCAGCAAGAGGGACAGTGCCTGGTACACCATATATTTT. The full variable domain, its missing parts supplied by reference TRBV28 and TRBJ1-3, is DVKVTQSSRYLVKRTGEKVFLECVQDMDHENMFWYRQDPGLGLRLIYFSYDVKMKEKGDIPEGYSVSREKKERFSLILESASTNQTSMYLCASKRDSAWYTIYFGEGSWLTVV.

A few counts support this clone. CDR3 DNA sequence: TGTGCCAGCAGCCTAGACCTGACAGGAAACTATGGCTACACCTTC. Amino acids: CASSLDLTGNYGYTF. The chain joins TRBV7-9 to TRBJ1-2; a weak D match, TRBD1 (6 bases). CDR1 is SEHNR, CDR2 FQNEAQ, per germline (reference sequence). V shed 5 bases and J shed 2 bases, with 15 bases lying between them. The CDR3 contains 15 residues.

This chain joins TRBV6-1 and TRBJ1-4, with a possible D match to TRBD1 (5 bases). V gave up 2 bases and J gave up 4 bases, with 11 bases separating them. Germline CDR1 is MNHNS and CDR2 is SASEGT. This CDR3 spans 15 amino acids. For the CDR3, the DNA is TGTGCCAGCAGTGAAATGGGGAGGGGTAATGAAAAACTGTTTTTT. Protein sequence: CASSEMGRGNEKLFF.

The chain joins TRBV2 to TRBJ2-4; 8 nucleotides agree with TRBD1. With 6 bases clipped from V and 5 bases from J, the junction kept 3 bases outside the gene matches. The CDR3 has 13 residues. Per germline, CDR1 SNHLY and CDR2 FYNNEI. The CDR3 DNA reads TGTGCCAGCAGAACAGGGGGGCAAAACATTCAGTACTTC. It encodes CASRTGGQNIQYF.

The CDR3 nucleotides read TGTGCCAGTAGTCCTACAGGGTATAGCTACGAGCAGTACTTC. Protein sequence: CASSPTGYSYEQYF. The chain recombines TRBV19 with TRBJ2-7; maybe TRBD1 (6 bases). Looked up from germline, CDR1 is LNHDA and CDR2 is SQIVND (reference sequence). There are 14 residues in the CDR3. The germline V and J ends were trimmed by 5 bases and 3 bases, with 14 bases remaining between them.

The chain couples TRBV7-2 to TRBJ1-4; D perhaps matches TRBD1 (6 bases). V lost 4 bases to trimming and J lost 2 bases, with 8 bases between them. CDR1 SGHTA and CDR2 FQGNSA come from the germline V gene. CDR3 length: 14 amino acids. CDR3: CASSWGPTNEKLFF. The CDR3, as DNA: TGTGCCAGCAGCTGGGGGCCCACTAATGAAAAACTGTTTTTT.

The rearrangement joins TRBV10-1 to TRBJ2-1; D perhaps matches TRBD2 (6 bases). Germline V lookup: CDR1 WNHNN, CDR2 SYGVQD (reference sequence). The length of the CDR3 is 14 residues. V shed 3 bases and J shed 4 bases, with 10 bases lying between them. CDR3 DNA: TGCGCCAGCAGTGATTCGGGACTGTACAATGAGCAGTTCTTC. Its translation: CASSDSGLYNEQFF.

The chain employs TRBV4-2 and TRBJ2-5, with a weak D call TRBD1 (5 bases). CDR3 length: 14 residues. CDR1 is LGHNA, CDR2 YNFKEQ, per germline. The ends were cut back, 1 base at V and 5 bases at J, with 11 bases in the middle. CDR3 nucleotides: TGTGCCAGCAGCCAAGCTAGGGGTAAGGAGACCCAGTACTTC. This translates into CASSQARGKETQYF.

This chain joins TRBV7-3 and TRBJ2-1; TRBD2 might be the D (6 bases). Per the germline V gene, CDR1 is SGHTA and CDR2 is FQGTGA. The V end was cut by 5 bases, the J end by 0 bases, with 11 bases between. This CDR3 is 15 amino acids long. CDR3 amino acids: CASSPTGVSYNEQFF. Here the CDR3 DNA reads TGTGCCAGCAGCCCAACGGGGGTCTCCTACAATGAGCAGTTCTTC.

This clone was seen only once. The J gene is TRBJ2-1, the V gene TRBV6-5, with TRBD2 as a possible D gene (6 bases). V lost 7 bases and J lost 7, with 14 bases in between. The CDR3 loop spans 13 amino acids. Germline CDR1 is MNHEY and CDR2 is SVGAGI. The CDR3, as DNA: TGTGCCAGCACCCAGCGTGGGAGGAATGAGCAGTTCTTC. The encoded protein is CASTQRGRNEQFF.

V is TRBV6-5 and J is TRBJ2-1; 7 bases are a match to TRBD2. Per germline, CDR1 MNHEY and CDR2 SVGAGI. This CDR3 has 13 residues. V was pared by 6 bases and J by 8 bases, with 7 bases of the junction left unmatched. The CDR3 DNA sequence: TGTGCCAGCAGAAGAGCGGGAATCGATGAGCAGTTCTTC. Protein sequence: CASRRAGIDEQFF.

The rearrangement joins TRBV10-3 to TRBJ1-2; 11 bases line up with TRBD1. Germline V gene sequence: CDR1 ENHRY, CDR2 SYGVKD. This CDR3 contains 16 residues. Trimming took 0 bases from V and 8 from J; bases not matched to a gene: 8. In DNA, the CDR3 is TGTGCCATCAGTGAGTCCCACGGGACAGGGGGTAAAGGCTACACCTTC. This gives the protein CAISESHGTGGKGYTF.

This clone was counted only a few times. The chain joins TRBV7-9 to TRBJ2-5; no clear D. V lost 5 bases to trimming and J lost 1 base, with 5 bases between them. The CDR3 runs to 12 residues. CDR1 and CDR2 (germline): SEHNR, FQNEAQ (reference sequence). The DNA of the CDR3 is TGTGCCAGCAGCCCCGTCCAAGAGACCCAGTACTTC. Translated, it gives CASSPVQETQYF. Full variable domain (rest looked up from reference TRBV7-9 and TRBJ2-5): DTGVSQNPRHKITKRGQNVTFRCDPISEHNRLYWYRQTLGQGPEFLTYFQNEAQLEKSRLLSDRFSAERPKGSFSTLEIQRTEQGDSAMYLCASSPVQETQYFGPGTRLLVL.

The CDR3 here is CASSPLEGASINYGYTF. The CDR3 DNA sequence: TGTGCCAGCTCACCATTGGAGGGGGCCTCTATTAACTATGGCTACACCTTC. The chain employs TRBV18 and TRBJ1-2, with 7 bases that match TRBD1. The CDR3 totals 17 residues. Germline trimming cut 2 bases from V and 1 base from J; bases unmatched to any gene: 10. CDR1 and CDR2 (germline): KGHSH, LQKENI.